This paragraph reports one T cell receptor (beta chain). Its antigen remains unknown. Exclusion of a patient followed from autoimmune disease history or systemic immunosuppression. The record originates from a study of OX40 agonist ivuxolimab in advanced cancers. Looking at the study overall: The treatment was a fully human IgG2 OX40 agonist, ivuxolimab. Study-wide results and caveats: What antigens the expanded peripheral T cells recognized was never established. Patients who responded partially at 0.1-3.0 mg/kg showed clonal expansion ranking among the lowest.

Profiled with immunoSEQ multiplex PCR; TCRdb holds only in-frame clones, not every one. The sample holds some 97,000 clones; less than 95% are singletons and the top ten take roughly 0.53%. Trimming removed 6 bases from V and 6 bases from J, with 17 bases in between. CDR3 size: 14 residues. The germline V gene encodes CDR1 SGHTA and CDR2 FQGNSA. The material sequenced was CD4+ or CD8+ T cells sorted from blood, taken in a trial of the OX40 agonist ivuxolimab. The chain carries TRBV7-2 and TRBJ1-1; no clear D. The sequence came from an adult with an advanced solid tumor such as melanoma, head and neck, liver or kidney cancer. Here the CDR3 reads CASRPPERFSEAFF. The CDR3 nucleotides are TGTGCCAGCAGGCCCCCCGAGAGATTCTCTGAAGCTTTCTTT.